What follows are 28 T cell receptor beta chains derived from one specimen sequenced in a study of blood T cell repertoires in COVID-19. Only in-frame clones appear in the TCRdb table, and some are missing; sequencing was by immunoSEQ multiplex PCR. The sample holds fewer than 500,000 clones, over 75% seen once. Sequenced sample: PBMCs or T cells enriched from blood (not recorded which). Receptors were obtained from a man aged 30 to 45 who had recovered from COVID-19.

This clone was observed a single time. The CDR3 region is CASSGVVHLVGGYTF. For the CDR3, the DNA is TGTGCCAGCAGCGGAGTGGTACACCTGGTTGGAGGCTACACCTTC. The gene calls are TRBV7-2 and TRBJ1-2; D remains unclear. V lost 5 bases and J 8 bases, leaving 21 bases between the germline ends. The CDR3 runs to 15 residues. In germline, CDR1 is SGHTA, CDR2 FQGNSA.

This chain uses TRBV7-2 with TRBJ2-1; 9 bases fit TRBD2. After removal of 1 base from V and 2 bases from J, the junction contained 3 bases not matched to a gene. Germline assignment: CDR1 SGHTA and CDR2 FQGNSA. The CDR3 runs 16 residues. The CDR3 here is CASSLGGGGAYNEQFF. As DNA, the CDR3 is TGTGCCAGCAGCTTAGGTGGCGGGGGGGCCTACAATGAGCAGTTCTTC.

CDR3 in DNA: TGTGCCAGCAGCTCCTATGATACAGGGTACAATGAGCAGTTCTTC. It yields the protein CASSSYDTGYNEQFF. V usage is TRBV5-4 and J usage is TRBJ2-1; tentatively, D is TRBD1 (6 bases). The CDR3 is 15 residues long. V was pared by 3 bases and J by 4 bases, with 14 bases between. In germline, CDR1 is SGHNT, CDR2 YYREEE (reference sequence).

This clone was observed a single time. The chain combines TRBV13 with TRBJ1-1; maybe TRBD1 (5 bases). This CDR3 is 15 amino acids long. The V gene's germline CDR1 is PRHDT and CDR2 FYEKMQ (reference sequence). The V end lost 0 bases, the J end lost 7 bases, and 15 bases lay between the germline ends. CDR3 in DNA: TGTGCCAGCAGCTTAGGCCAGACAGACCCTTTTGAAGCTTTCTTT. Translation: CASSLGQTDPFEAFF.

This chain uses TRBV27 with TRBJ1-2; D is unclear. The CDR3 is 16 residues long. Germline CDR1 and CDR2: MNHEY and SMNVEV (reference sequence). Trimming cost V 5 bases and J 4 bases, with 20 bases left between them. Here the CDR3 reads CASSKGSAGTPYGYTF. The CDR3 DNA reads TGTGCCAGCAGTAAGGGAAGTGCGGGAACCCCCTATGGCTACACCTTC.

This clone showed up just once. The gene calls are TRBV6-2 or TRBV6-3 and TRBJ2-7; a possible D gene is TRBD1 (6 bases). The CDR3 is made up of 15 amino acids. Between the trimmed V and J ends, which lost 6 bases and 6 bases, there was a span of 21 bases. The germline CDR1 and CDR2 sequences are MNHEY and SVGEGT. The CDR3 region has the DNA TGTGCCAGCAGCCTGAGGACAGAGCTTCCTACCGAGCAGTACTTC. This sequence encodes CASSLRTELPTEQYF.

V is TRBV4-2 and J is TRBJ2-3; 10 bases agree with TRBD2. After removal of 8 bases from V and 2 bases from J, the junction contained 7 bases not matched to a gene. Germline CDR1 LGHNA, CDR2 YNFKEQ. The CDR3 runs 15 residues. The CDR3 sequence is CASARTSGNTDTQYF. The CDR3 nucleotides are TGTGCCAGCGCCCGGACTAGCGGAAACACAGATACGCAGTATTTT.

This chain uses TRBV6-5 with TRBJ2-3; 8 positions match TRBD2. Germline V CDR1 and CDR2: MNHEY, SVGAGI. This CDR3 spans 15 amino acids. The V segment lost 6 bases and the J segment 1 base; nucleotides outside the gene matches: 6. CDR3 protein: CASSEAGGGTDTQYF. For the CDR3, the DNA is TGTGCCAGCAGCGAGGCGGGGGGCGGCACAGATACGCAGTATTTT.

The table lists this clone with a count of one. The genes are TRBV11-3 and TRBJ2-3; D remains ambiguous. CDR3 length: 12 amino acids. Germline V lookup: CDR1 SGHNT, CDR2 YENEEA. Trimming stripped 4 bases from V and 3 bases from J, with 5 bases between. The CDR3 DNA reads TGTGCCAGCAGCTCAATGACAGATACGCAGTATTTT. Protein product: CASSSMTDTQYF. Looking up the rest from reference TRBV11-3 and TRBJ2-3 gives the full variable domain: EAGVVQSPRYKIIEKKQPVAFWCNPISGHNTLYWYLQNLGQGPELLIRYENEEAVDDSQLPKDRFSAERLKGVDSTLKIQPAELGDSAVYLCASSSMTDTQYFGPGTRLTVL.

This rearrangement joins TRBV5-1 to TRBJ2-1; D is undetermined. CDR3 length equals 15 residues. Trimming removed 1 base from V and 7 bases from J, with 15 bases in between. Germline V gene sequence: CDR1 SGHRS, CDR2 YFSETQ. The CDR3 DNA reads TGCGCCAGCAGCTTGTACCCGGCCTCGACTAATGAGCAGTTCTTC. It codes for CASSLYPASTNEQFF.

The rearrangement links TRBV28 to TRBJ1-2; 9 nucleotides match TRBD1. The CDR3 has 14 residues. Trimming cost V 8 bases and J 4 bases; bases outside gene matches: 8. Germline CDR1 MDHEN, CDR2 SYDVKM. The CDR3 reads CASAGQGDSYGYTF. CDR3 sequence (DNA): TGTGCCAGCGCGGGACAGGGAGATAGCTATGGCTACACCTTC.

The V call is TRBV5-1, the J call TRBJ1-2; D is unresolved. CDR3 length: 14 amino acids. Trimming cost V 0 bases and J 4 bases, with 10 bases left between them. Looked up from germline, CDR1 is SGHRS and CDR2 is YFSETQ. Written as DNA, the CDR3 is TGCGCCAGCAGCTTGGACCGAGAAAGCTATGGCTACACCTTC. Its translation is CASSLDRESYGYTF.

This clone was detected a few times. The chain links TRBV2 to TRBJ2-1; 7 bases are shared with TRBD2. The V gene's germline CDR1 is SNHLY and CDR2 FYNNEI. The CDR3 consists of 13 residues. V lost 8 bases to trimming and J lost 6 bases; unmatched junction nucleotides: 7. CDR3 nucleotides: TGTGCCAGCGGGGCGGGGGAAGTCAATGAGCAGTTCTTC. This codes for CASGAGEVNEQFF.

The chain employs TRBV11-2 and TRBJ1-4; D unresolved. Trimming stripped 3 bases from V and 0 bases from J, with 11 bases between. The germline CDR1 and CDR2 sequences are SGHAT and FQNNGV. This CDR3 contains 16 residues. The CDR3 here is CASSLFVHATNEKLFF. Written as DNA, the CDR3 is TGTGCCAGCAGCTTGTTTGTACATGCAACTAATGAAAAACTGTTTTTT.

The V call is TRBV9, the J call TRBJ2-3; 10 bases align to TRBD2. This CDR3 comprises 16 residues. Germline V gives CDR1 SGDLS, CDR2 YYNGEE. Trimming took 3 bases from V and 1 from J; bases not matched to a gene: 5. CDR3 bases: TGTGCCAGCAGCGGTAGCGGGGGGTCACGCACAGATACGCAGTATTTT. Amino acids: CASSGSGGSRTDTQYF. Full variable domain (remainder filled in from reference TRBV9 and TRBJ2-3): DSGVTQTPKHLITATGQRVTLRCSPRSGDLSVYWYQQSLDQGLQFLIQYYNGEERAKGNILERFSAQQFPDLHSELNLSSLELGDSALYFCASSGSGGSRTDTQYFGPGTRLTVL.

The chain joins TRBV2 to TRBJ2-2; D might be TRBD2 (5 bases). V lost 5 bases and J 5 bases, leaving 18 bases between the germline ends. This CDR3 comprises 16 residues. Germline assignment: CDR1 SNHLY and CDR2 FYNNEI. CDR3 nucleotide sequence: TGTGCCAGCAGTTTGGACTCGAGCGCTTCGACCGGGGAGCTGTTTTTT. This translates into CASSLDSSASTGELFF.

The chain couples TRBV6-2 or TRBV6-3 to TRBJ2-1, with D possibly being TRBD2 (5 bases). The CDR3 length is 12 residues. Germline CDR1 is MNHEY and CDR2 is SVGEGT. V dropped 5 bases and J dropped 9 bases, with 11 bases sitting between them. The CDR3, as DNA: TGTGCCAGCAGTGCCACTAGAGTTGAGCAGTTCTTC. Protein sequence: CASSATRVEQFF.

This sequence joins TRBV10-3 and TRBJ1-2; 7 bases are shared with TRBD1. This CDR3 region has 15 residues. From germline, CDR1 is ENHRY and CDR2 SYGVKD. Trimming removed 7 bases from V and 0 bases from J; junction bases left unmatched: 8. CDR3 in DNA: TGTGCCATCAATCCCTCAGGGGGAGCTAACTATGGCTACACCTTC. This gives the protein CAINPSGGANYGYTF.

The chain has TRBV6-5 and TRBJ2-2; weak D call: TRBD2 (5 bases). Per the germline V gene, CDR1 is MNHEY and CDR2 is SVGAGI. V was shortened by 5 bases and J by 5 bases, with 12 bases between the two germline ends. The CDR3 has 14 residues. The CDR3 here is CASSSSPGTGELFF. The DNA for the CDR3 is TGTGCCAGCAGTAGTTCCCCGGGGACCGGGGAGCTGTTTTTT.

This sequence joins TRBV6-5 and TRBJ1-3; D is undetermined. CDR1 MNHEY and CDR2 SVGAGI come from the germline V gene. With 7 bases removed from V and 9 bases from J, the gap between germline ends came to 19 bases. There are 14 residues in the CDR3. The CDR3 loop is CASTLNAEVGTIYF. The CDR3 bases are TGTGCCAGCACCCTAAACGCGGAAGTCGGCACCATATATTTT.

This clone was seen a single time. V usage is TRBV2 and J usage is TRBJ2-1, with 9 bases aligning to TRBD1. The V gene end was trimmed by 6 bases and the J gene end by 5 bases; junction bases not matched to a gene: 8. This CDR3 spans 15 amino acids. CDR1 SNHLY and CDR2 FYNNEI come from the germline V gene. The CDR3 sequence: CASRAGTGNNNEQFF. As DNA, the CDR3 is TGTGCCAGCAGGGCCGGGACAGGGAATAACAATGAGCAGTTCTTC. Based on the CDR3 plus reference TRBV2 and TRBJ2-1, the full variable domain is EPEVTQTPSHQVTQMGQEVILRCVPISNHLYFYWYRQILGQKVEFLVSFYNNEISEKSEIFDDQFSVERPDGSNFTLKIRSTKLEDSAMYFCASRAGTGNNNEQFFGPGTRLTVL.

The chain is built from TRBV11-2 and TRBJ1-1, with 8 nucleotides matching TRBD1. After removal of 10 bases from V and 7 bases from J, the junction contained 5 bases not matched to a gene. The CDR3 length is 11 residues. CDR1 is SGHAT and CDR2 is FQNNGV in the germline V gene. The CDR3 reads CATGQGNEAFF. CDR3 coding DNA: TGTGCCACCGGACAGGGAAATGAAGCTTTCTTT.

The chain recombines TRBV2 with TRBJ2-1, with 8 bases matching TRBD2. With V trimmed by 7 bases and J by 3 bases, 8 bases remained unmatched. From germline, CDR1 is SNHLY and CDR2 FYNNEI. The CDR3 has 15 residues. The DNA for the CDR3 is TGTGCCAGCATGGTCGGGGGGGGATTCTACAATGAGCAGTTCTTC. Protein sequence: CASMVGGGFYNEQFF.

The V and J genes are TRBV7-2 and TRBJ2-5; D is uncertain. Germline values: CDR1 SGHTA, CDR2 FQGNSA. The CDR3 runs 13 residues. V was trimmed by 1 base and J by 3 bases, leaving 6 bases between them. CDR3 residues: CASSLGAKETQYF. In nucleotides, the CDR3 is TGTGCCAGCAGCTTAGGAGCGAAAGAGACCCAGTACTTC.

The chain recombines TRBV5-4 with TRBJ1-1; D is perhaps TRBD1 (6 bases). V was clipped by 1 base and J by 5 bases, with 12 bases between them. Germline lookup yields CDR1 SGHNT and CDR2 YYREEE (reference sequence). The CDR3 extends over 14 amino acids. The CDR3 is CASSLRGGHTEAFF. CDR3 DNA: TGTGCCAGCAGCTTGCGGGGGGGACATACTGAAGCTTTCTTT.

The rearrangement uses TRBV7-9 and TRBJ2-1; 10 positions agree with TRBD2. CDR1 SEHNR and CDR2 FQNEAQ come from the germline V gene (reference sequence). The CDR3 is made up of 17 amino acids. V was pared by 0 bases and J by 4 bases, with 6 bases of the junction left unmatched. This CDR3 is CASSLALKRGGYNEQFF. DNA of the CDR3: TGTGCCAGCAGCTTAGCGCTCAAGCGGGGGGGATACAATGAGCAGTTCTTC.

The chain recombines TRBV9 with TRBJ2-6; D is unclear. The germline V and J ends were trimmed by 4 bases and 0 bases, with 14 bases remaining between them. This CDR3 is 17 amino acids long. Germline CDR1 is SGDLS and CDR2 is YYNGEE. The CDR3 here is CASSLPQASSGANVLTF. CDR3 in DNA: TGTGCCAGCAGCCTCCCCCAGGCAAGCTCTGGGGCCAACGTCCTGACTTTC.

Worth noting for this clone: This sample also contains other DNA sequences that code for the same CDR3. CDR3 sequence (DNA): TGTGCCAGCAGTTCCCCGGGCTATGGCTACACCTTC. Its protein is CASSSPGYGYTF. V gene TRBV6-5 combines with J gene TRBJ1-2; no reliable D call. This CDR3 has 12 amino acids. Germline values: CDR1 MNHEY, CDR2 SVGAGI. Trimming took off 4 bases at V and 4 bases at J, with 7 bases between the two ends.